This TCR beta chain comes out of a study of prognosis after radiotherapy for stage I lung cancer. Trimming took 4 bases from V and 1 from J, leaving 4 bases between them. From germline, CDR1 is ENHRY and CDR2 SYGVKD. CDR3 size: 13 residues. Study-level findings and limits: Where distant metastases developed, patients had lower Shannon entropy after stereotactic body radiation therapy. Reportedly, TRBV and TRBJ gene usage varied with metastasis presence.

This clonotype was recorded at least ten times. The antigen remains unidentified. Amplification of TCR beta CDR3 from genomic DNA used two-round multiplex PCR. The first PCR round targeted every TRBV and TRBJ gene with specific primers. Each CDR3 protein is one row after TCRdb ran MiXCR on the multiplex PCR reads. The data show roughly 20,000 distinct CDR3 sequences, 50% to 60% seen once. This receptor was obtained from a donor aged 50 or older with non-small cell lung cancer. The V gene is TRBV10-3, the J gene TRBJ1-4; unclear D gene. The specimen was PBMCs, collected before or after stereotactic body radiation therapy (not recorded which). CDR3 loop: CAISARTNEKLFF. The CDR3, as DNA: TGTGCCATCAGTGCCCGAACTAATGAAAAACTGTTTTTT.